Listed below are T cell receptor beta chains from one sample, sequenced in a study of blood T cell repertoires in COVID-19. Produced via immunoSEQ multiplex PCR; TCRdb's table is partial and in-frame only. The sample contains 300,000 to 400,000 clones, about 88% of which appear only once. Sequencing input: PBMCs or T cells enriched from blood (not recorded which). The receptors were sampled from a man in his 60s who had recovered from COVID-19. Each CDR3 is given with its conserved first and last residue. The D gene is left open where the match is weak. Clone size, where shown, is once, few, many, or a class for clones that have expanded.

j_gene,abundance,d_gene,v_gene,CDR3nt,CDR3aa
TRBJ1-2,.,.,TRBV11-3,TGTGCCAGCAGCTTAGTCTCTTGGGGGCTGGACTATGGCTACACCTTC,CASSLVSWGLDYGYTF
TRBJ1-3,.,.,TRBV11-2,TGTGCCAGCAGCTTAGGCTACAGGGCTGGAAACACCATATATTTT,CASSLGYRAGNTIYF
TRBJ2-5,.,.,TRBV2,TGTGCCAGCAGCACAGGGATCCTAAAAGAGACCCAGTACTTC,CASSTGILKETQYF
TRBJ1-6,few,.,TRBV9,TGTGCCAGCAGCGCAGGTACCTATAATTCACCCCTCCACTTT,CASSAGTYNSPLHF
TRBJ1-3,.,TRBD1,TRBV3-1/TRBV3-2,TGTGCCAGCACCTCGGACAGGGACTCTGGAAACACCATATATTTT,CASTSDRDSGNTIYF
TRBJ2-7,.,TRBD2,TRBV11-2,TGTGCCAGCGCAGACGGGCTAGCGGGGCCCTACGAGCAGTACTTC,CASADGLAGPYEQYF
TRBJ1-1,.,.,TRBV6-1,TGTGCCAGCAGTGAAAGTTCTGGAGGGACTGAAGCTTTCTTT,CASSESSGGTEAFF
TRBJ1-1,.,.,TRBV7-2,TGTGCCAGCAGCCCAACCCCAGAGGGCCGTACTGAAGCTTTCTTT,CASSPTPEGRTEAFF
TRBJ2-5,.,.,TRBV11-2,TGTGCCAGCAGCTTCGGGAGTCAAGAGACCCAGTACTTC,CASSFGSQETQYF
TRBJ2-1,.,.,TRBV3-1/TRBV3-2,TGTGCCAGCAGCCAAGTTCAGGTTTCCCCTAATGAGCAGTTCTTC,CASSQVQVSPNEQFF
TRBJ1-6,once,.,TRBV3-1/TRBV3-2,TGTGCCAGCAGCCGAGGACAGAGTAATTCACCCCTCCACTTT,CASSRGQSNSPLHF
TRBJ2-7,.,TRBD2,TRBV19,TGTGCCAGTAGTATTCTGCTAGCGGGAGTCTACGAGCAGTACTTC,CASSILLAGVYEQYF
TRBJ1-6,.,.,TRBV5-6,TGTGCCAGCAGCTTGGGAGGGTCAATCCCCTATAATTCACCCCTCCACTTT,CASSLGGSIPYNSPLHF
TRBJ2-7,.,TRBD1,TRBV5-4,TGTGCCAGCAGCGCCGGGACAGACTACGAGCAGTACTTC,CASSAGTDYEQYF
TRBJ2-6,.,.,TRBV6-2/TRBV6-3,TGTGCCAGCAGTTACCTAGTTGGCTCTGGGGCCAACGTCCTGACTTTC,CASSYLVGSGANVLTF
TRBJ1-3,.,.,TRBV18,TGTGCCAGCTCACCACCTGCAGGGCCGGACACCATATATTTT,CASSPPAGPDTIYF
TRBJ2-7,once,.,TRBV3-1/TRBV3-2,TGTGCCAGCAGCCTCTCGGGGTTTTCCTACGAGCAGTACTTC,CASSLSGFSYEQYF
TRBJ2-2,.,.,TRBV5-1,TGCGCCAGCAAGAGGGATCAAACCGGGGAGCTGTTTTTT,CASKRDQTGELFF
TRBJ1-1,.,.,TRBV6-5,TGTGCCAGCAGTTACTCGATTTACGGGAAGGGAACTGAAGCTTTCTTT,CASSYSIYGKGTEAFF
TRBJ2-1,.,.,TRBV7-6,TGTGCCAGCAGCCCAGACAGTGTCTCCTACAATGAGCAGTTCTTC,CASSPDSVSYNEQFF
TRBJ1-1,.,.,TRBV5-5,TGTGCCAGCAGCTTAACAATACATGCCCGGGGCACTGAAGCTTTCTTT,CASSLTIHARGTEAFF
TRBJ1-1,.,.,TRBV4-3,TGCGCCAGCAGCCAAGGAAGGAACAGTCGGGAAGCTTTCTTT,CASSQGRNSREAFF
TRBJ1-6,.,TRBD1,TRBV3-1/TRBV3-2,TGTGCCAGCAGCCAAGGACAGGGAGGTATTTCACCCCTCCACTTT,CASSQGQGGISPLHF
TRBJ1-6,.,TRBD1,TRBV10-3,TGTGCCATCAGTACAGGGGGAGAATCACCCCTCCACTTT,CAISTGGESPLHF
TRBJ1-1,.,.,TRBV7-3,TGTGCCAGCAGCTTATACAGCTCTGGGACTGAAGCTTTCTTT,CASSLYSSGTEAFF
TRBJ2-3,.,TRBD1,TRBV6-5,TGTGCCAGCAGTTACTCAAGGACAGGGGGTATAGATACGCAGTATTTT,CASSYSRTGGIDTQYF
TRBJ2-1,.,TRBD2,TRBV3-1/TRBV3-2,TGTGCCAGCAGCCGACTAGCGGCCTCCTACAATGAGCAGTTCTTC,CASSRLAASYNEQFF
TRBJ2-1,.,TRBD2,TRBV19,TGTGCCAGTAGGCGCCGGGGGGATCATATTTCGACTGAGCAGTTCTTC,CASRRRGDHISTEQFF
TRBJ2-5,.,.,TRBV2,TGTGCCAGCAGTGATTATATACCGACAGGTCAAGAGACCCAGTACTTC,CASSDYIPTGQETQYF
TRBJ1-1,.,.,TRBV27,TGTGCCAGCAGTGAACGCGGCATGTACACTGAAGCTTTCTTT,CASSERGMYTEAFF
TRBJ2-1,.,.,TRBV5-6,TGTGCCAGCAGCTTGAGTAGGCGAGGGATCTCCTACAATGAGCAGTTCTTC,CASSLSRRGISYNEQFF
TRBJ1-6,.,TRBD1,TRBV7-8,TGTGCCAGCAGCTTAGTAGGGGGCGCTTATTCACCCCTCCACTTT,CASSLVGGAYSPLHF
TRBJ1-4,.,TRBD1,TRBV19,TGTGCCAGTAGGGGACAGGTGGGGGAAAAACTGTTTTTT,CASRGQVGEKLFF
TRBJ2-5,once,TRBD2,TRBV5-5,TGTGCCAGCAGCTTCGGGGCTACTAGCGACCAGGAGACCCAGTACTTC,CASSFGATSDQETQYF
TRBJ1-2,.,.,TRBV5-6,TGTGCCAGCAGCTTGGGGGGCACGAACTATGGCTACACCTTC,CASSLGGTNYGYTF
TRBJ1-6,few,TRBD1,TRBV25-1,TGTGCCAGCAGTGTCCGGGACAGGGGTGTCTCACCCCTCCACTTT,CASSVRDRGVSPLHF
TRBJ1-4,.,.,TRBV7-6,TGTGCCAGCAGCTCAGGTTTACCTAATGAAAAACTGTTTTTT,CASSSGLPNEKLFF
TRBJ2-1,.,.,TRBV30,TGTGCCTGGAGTATCCGGGGGAGGGAGCAGTTCTTC,CAWSIRGREQFF
TRBJ2-3,.,.,TRBV27,TGTGCCAGCAGAACTACAGGGAAGGGTACGCAGTATTTT,CASRTTGKGTQYF
TRBJ1-4,once,TRBD1,TRBV7-2,TGTGCCAGCAAGAAAGCGACAGGGTGGAGAAATGAAAAACTGTTTTTT,CASKKATGWRNEKLFF
TRBJ2-7,.,TRBD2,TRBV10-1,TGCGCCAGCAGTGATGGACTAGCGGACTCCTACGAGCAGTACTTC,CASSDGLADSYEQYF
TRBJ1-1,.,TRBD1,TRBV2,TGTGCCACAAAACGGGACAGGGCCATGTTGACTGAAGCTTTCTTT,CATKRDRAMLTEAFF
TRBJ1-5,.,.,TRBV15,TGTGCCACCAGCAGAGATTTTGCGGGACCCCAGCATTTT,CATSRDFAGPQHF
TRBJ2-3,.,.,TRBV3-1/TRBV3-2,TGTGCCAGCAGCCAAAGGGTTACTAGAGGCGCGGATACGCAGTATTTT,CASSQRVTRGADTQYF
TRBJ1-1,once,.,TRBV12-3/TRBV12-4,TGTGCCAGCAGAGACAGAGAGAACACTGAAGCTTTCTTT,CASRDRENTEAFF
TRBJ1-6,.,TRBD1,TRBV4-3,TGCGCCAGCAGCCAAGATGCTACAGGGGGATATTCACCCCTCCACTTT,CASSQDATGGYSPLHF
TRBJ2-1,.,TRBD1,TRBV5-5,TGTGCCAGCAGCAAAGGACAGGGGGCTTTTCGTGAGCAGTTCTTC,CASSKGQGAFREQFF
TRBJ2-3,.,TRBD1,TRBV12-5,TGTGCTAGTGGCCTCGGGACAGGGCTAACAGATACGCAGTATTTT,CASGLGTGLTDTQYF
TRBJ1-2,.,.,TRBV27,TGTGCCAGCAGGCGGGGGAGGGATAACTATGGCTACACCTTC,CASRRGRDNYGYTF